The rows below give T cell receptor beta chains drawn from one sample of a study of blood T cell repertoires in COVID-19. Sequencing used immunoSEQ multiplex PCR; TCRdb keeps in-frame clones, though not all of them. The data contain about 160,000 clones, about 88% of them seen just once; the ten biggest clones take up 1.1%. What was sequenced was peripheral blood. The receptors derive from a man aged 35-49 years with acute or convalescent COVID-19. The CDR3 runs from the conserved cysteine through the conserved F or W. Fields, in order: V gene, J gene, CDR3 protein.

TRBV28	TRBJ2-7	CAIRGGLVVIYEQYF
TRBV27	TRBJ2-3	CASSSGNTDTQYF
TRBV5-5	TRBJ1-5	CASSLSRAGAWDASNQPQHF
TRBV7-2	TRBJ1-2	CASSLRPANYGYTF
TRBV30	TRBJ2-1	CAWSLMASGGNEQFF
TRBV2	TRBJ1-2	CASSPFRGFEGYTF
TRBV25-1	TRBJ1-4	CASNGQGSYEKLFF
TRBV9	TRBJ1-3	CASSDRENTIYF
TRBV11-3	TRBJ2-7	CASSLGQDYEQYF
TRBV28	TRBJ1-1	CASSSPGKGARGGTEAFF
TRBV7-9	TRBJ1-6	CASSFSGQGNSPLHF
TRBV30	TRBJ1-1	CAWSVQRTEAFF
TRBV4-3	TRBJ2-5	CASSQFRTGGAQYF
TRBV2	TRBJ1-2	CASSLDSANYGYTF
TRBV3-1/TRBV3-2	TRBJ2-5	CASSLLTSGGASETQYF